The next 8 T cell receptor beta chains were all read from a single sample in a study of blood T cell repertoires in COVID-19. Sequencing was performed with immunoSEQ multiplex PCR; in TCRdb, only in-frame clones are kept and a portion is missing. Here the sample spans about 340,000 clones, over 80% being singletons. Material: peripheral blood. Every receptor here comes from a woman in her fifties or sixties with COVID-19, enrolled during active disease.

J is TRBJ2-3 and V is TRBV14; D possibly corresponds to TRBD2 (5 bases). CDR1 and CDR2 from the germline V gene are SGHDN and FVKESK. The CDR3 has 16 amino acids. Trimming left V 0 bases short and J 1 base short, with 11 bases between. This CDR3 reads CASSQDLGMGTDTQYF. The CDR3 DNA is TGTGCCAGCAGCCAAGATCTCGGGATGGGCACAGATACGCAGTATTTT.

The rearrangement links TRBV5-1 to TRBJ2-7; D not resolved. The CDR3 length is 15 residues. Trimming removed 1 base from V and 4 bases from J, with 15 bases in between. Per germline, CDR1 SGHRS and CDR2 YFSETQ. The CDR3 DNA reads as TGCGCCAGCAGCTTGTCGACATTAAAACCTTACGAGCAGTACTTC. Translating gives CASSLSTLKPYEQYF.

The chain carries TRBV11-2 and TRBJ1-3; D remains unclear. The V gene lost 3 bases and the J gene lost 0 bases, with 9 bases spanning the gap. The CDR3 has 15 amino acids. Germline V gene lookup returns CDR1 SGHAT and CDR2 FQNNGV. CDR3 DNA: TGTGCCAGCAGCTTGTACTTTTACTCTGGAAACACCATATATTTT. This translates into CASSLYFYSGNTIYF.

This rearrangement joins TRBV7-2 to TRBJ2-7; possible D gene TRBD2, 6 bases. V was clipped by 5 bases and J by 6 bases, with 14 bases between them. CDR1 and CDR2 from the germline V gene are SGHTA and FQGNSA. The CDR3 spans 13 residues. For the CDR3, the DNA is TGTGCCAGCAGCCCGCAAAGGGAGGTCGAGCAGTACTTC. Translated: CASSPQREVEQYF.

The chain recombines TRBV9 with TRBJ2-2, with a weak D call TRBD1 (5 bases). The CDR3 extends over 16 amino acids. Germline values: CDR1 SGDLS, CDR2 YYNGEE. The V end lost 5 bases, the J end lost 6 bases, and 20 bases lay between the germline ends. DNA of the CDR3: TGTGCCAGCAGGGGGCGGAGCCCGGAAGGGTCCGGGGAGCTGTTTTTT. It specifies CASRGRSPEGSGELFF.

This clone appeared a single time. V usage is TRBV11-2 and J usage is TRBJ2-1; tentatively, D is TRBD1 (7 bases). V shed 3 bases and J shed 4 bases, with 13 bases lying between them. The germline V gene encodes CDR1 SGHAT and CDR2 FQNNGV. The CDR3 has 15 residues. In DNA form, the CDR3 reads TGTGCCAGCAGCTTTAGACAGGGACTTTACAATGAGCAGTTCTTC. Protein: CASSFRQGLYNEQFF.

The chain employs TRBV9 and TRBJ2-3, with unresolved D. The V end lost 0 bases, the J end lost 0 bases, and 8 bases lay between the germline ends. Germline CDR1 SGDLS, CDR2 YYNGEE. This CDR3 contains 15 residues. CDR3 nucleotides: TGTGCCAGCAGCGTAGCGAGTTCTAGCACAGATACGCAGTATTTT. Translation gives CASSVASSSTDTQYF.

This clone occurred a few times. V and J are TRBV14 and TRBJ1-5, with a weak D call TRBD1 (5 bases). The length of the CDR3 is 12 residues. Trimming pared 4 bases from V and 6 bases from J, leaving 7 bases between. Germline V gene lookup returns CDR1 SGHDN and CDR2 FVKESK. Written as DNA, the CDR3 is TGTGCCAGCAGCCGGGGGGTTCAGCCCCAGCATTTT. Amino acids: CASSRGVQPQHF.